The 31 T cell receptor beta chains given below trace back to one sample, sequenced in a study of cytotoxic CD8 clonotypes in ibrutinib-treated CLL. Profiling relied on immunoSEQ multiplex PCR, and the TCRdb table lists in-frame clones only, not all of them. The table records fewer than 150,000 clones, around 84% of them present only once. This material consisted of PBMCs, taken after 24 months of ibrutinib treatment. These receptors all stem from a human donor with chronic lymphocytic leukemia.

The genes are TRBV19 and TRBJ1-5, with D hard to call. Deletions cut 10 bases from V and 3 bases from J, with 19 bases between. This CDR3 has 15 residues. CDR1 LNHDA and CDR2 SQIVND come from the germline V gene (reference sequence). The CDR3 region has the DNA TGTGCCACCTCTCCCCGGGGATGGTTCAATCAGCCCCAGCATTTT. Translation gives CATSPRGWFNQPQHF.

The chain couples TRBV6-1 to TRBJ1-1; the D gene is possibly TRBD1 (5 bases). The V end lost 6 bases, the J end lost 11 bases, and 16 bases lay between the germline ends. CDR3 length: 12 amino acids. Per germline, CDR1 MNHNS and CDR2 SASEGT. CDR3 DNA: TGTGCCAGCAGCGGGGGACCTCTAAGGGCTTTCTTT. It codes for CASSGGPLRAFF.

This sequence joins TRBV6-5 and TRBJ2-1; TRBD1 matches at 10 bases. Per germline, CDR1 MNHEY and CDR2 SVGAGI. This CDR3 contains 13 residues. With V trimmed by 6 bases and J by 8 bases, 4 bases remained unmatched. This chain's CDR3 is CASSRQGAYEQFF. CDR3 sequence (DNA): TGTGCCAGCAGCCGACAGGGGGCTTATGAGCAGTTCTTC.

The gene calls are TRBV29-1 and TRBJ2-5; D gene unclear. Per the germline V gene, CDR1 is SQVTM and CDR2 is ANQGSEA. The CDR3 runs to 14 residues. The V end lost 0 bases, the J end lost 0 bases, and 8 bases lay between the germline ends. For the CDR3, the DNA is TGCAGCGTTGAAGATCGCAGCTACCAAGAGACCCAGTACTTC. It yields the protein CSVEDRSYQETQYF. Drawing the rest from reference TRBV29-1 and TRBJ2-5, the complete variable domain is SAVISQKPSRDICQRGTSLTIQCQVDSQVTMMFWYRQQPGQSLTLIATANQGSEATYESGFVIDKFPISRPNLTFSTLTVSNMSPEDSSIYLCSVEDRSYQETQYFGPGTRLLVL.

This chain links TRBV5-1 with TRBJ2-1; 12 bases fit TRBD2. The CDR3 covers 15 residues. Germline V gene sequence: CDR1 SGHRS, CDR2 YFSETQ. Unmatched junction bases numbered 2, after V lost 0 bases and J lost 7 bases. CDR3 loop: CASSLGGLAGNEQFF. CDR3 bases: TGCGCCAGCAGCTTGGGTGGACTAGCGGGGAATGAGCAGTTCTTC.

This chain joins TRBV19 and TRBJ2-1, with a tentative D call TRBD1 (6 bases). CDR3 length: 20 amino acids. Trimming left V 0 bases short and J 0 bases short, with 21 bases between. Germline lookup yields CDR1 LNHDA and CDR2 SQIVND (reference sequence). The CDR3 DNA is TGTGCCAGTAGTATAGATTTCAGTGAGGGGGATTACGGCTCCTACAATGAGCAGTTCTTC. Translating gives CASSIDFSEGDYGSYNEQFF.

This sequence joins TRBV30 and TRBJ2-7; TRBD2 matches 11 bases. The length of the CDR3 is 13 residues. Germline assignment: CDR1 GTSNPN and CDR2 SVGIG (reference sequence). The V gene end was trimmed by 3 bases and the J gene end by 5 bases; junction bases not matched to a gene: 3. The CDR3 loop reads CAWRTSGANEQYF. CDR3 nucleotides: TGTGCCTGGAGGACTAGCGGGGCTAACGAGCAGTACTTC.

The V and J genes are TRBV9 and TRBJ1-1; D is unresolved. The germline V gene has CDR1 SGDLS and CDR2 YYNGEE. The CDR3 totals 14 residues. The V and J ends lost 0 bases and 5 bases respectively, with 11 bases between them. CDR3 loop: CASSVVPSETEAFF. Here the CDR3 DNA reads TGTGCCAGCAGCGTAGTACCCTCGGAGACTGAAGCTTTCTTT.

The chain carries TRBV30 and TRBJ2-7; D unresolved. The germline V gene has CDR1 GTSNPN and CDR2 SVGIG (reference sequence). Deletions cut 0 bases from V and 2 bases from J, with 5 bases between. The CDR3 sequence is 12 residues long. CDR3 sequence: CAWSVSTYEQYF. The CDR3 nucleotides are TGTGCCTGGAGTGTATCGACCTACGAGCAGTACTTC.

The table lists this clone with a few counts. The V and J genes are TRBV29-1 and TRBJ2-7, with D possibly being TRBD1 (6 bases). The CDR3 has 16 amino acids. V was pared by 4 bases and J by 2 bases, with 21 bases between. Germline CDR1 reads SQVTM; CDR2 reads ANQGSEA. The CDR3: CSVAGTVQGLPYEQYF. Here the CDR3 DNA reads TGCAGCGTTGCCGGTACCGTTCAGGGGTTGCCCTACGAGCAGTACTTC.

This clone was recorded a few times. The genes are TRBV7-2 and TRBJ1-6; the D gene is possibly TRBD1 (5 bases). V dropped 4 bases and J dropped 7 bases, with 11 bases sitting between them. The germline gives CDR1 SGHTA, CDR2 FQGNSA. The CDR3 is 14 amino acids. CDR3 coding DNA: TGTGCCAGCAGCTCCTCAGGGTACAATTCACCCCTCCACTTT. Translated: CASSSSGYNSPLHF.

In its sample, this clone was seen once. The V gene is TRBV11-3, the J gene TRBJ2-3; 10 bases agree with TRBD2. Trimming removed 2 bases from V and 4 bases from J; junction bases left unmatched: 6. CDR3 length: 16 residues. From germline, CDR1 is SGHNT and CDR2 YENEEA. CDR3 sequence: CASSLILAGVPDTQYF. The DNA for the CDR3 is TGTGCCAGCAGCTTAATTCTAGCGGGGGTCCCAGATACGCAGTATTTT.

The rearrangement links TRBV10-3 to TRBJ1-5; D is unclear. This CDR3 is 12 amino acids long. The ends were cut back, 2 bases at V and 9 bases at J, with 8 bases in the middle. The germline V gene encodes CDR1 ENHRY and CDR2 SYGVKD. The CDR3 spells CAISERLWPQHF. The CDR3 region has the DNA TGTGCCATCAGTGAGAGGCTTTGGCCCCAGCATTTT.

The chain carries TRBV7-6 and TRBJ2-5; 9 bases line up with TRBD2. The CDR3 contains 14 residues. The germline V gene encodes CDR1 SGHVS and CDR2 FNYEAQ. The junction had 1 base not matched to a gene; V was cut back by 3 bases and J by 2 bases. The CDR3 bases are TGTGCCAGCAGCTTTAGCGGGGGACAAGAGACCCAGTACTTC. This translates into CASSFSGGQETQYF.

CDR3 in DNA: TGCAGTGCCAGGAGCCTCTATGGCTACACCTTC. It specifies CSARSLYGYTF. V usage is TRBV20-1 and J usage is TRBJ1-2, with no clear D. CDR3 length: 11 amino acids. The germline V and J ends were trimmed by 6 bases and 4 bases, with 9 bases remaining between them. The V gene's germline CDR1 is DFQATT and CDR2 SNEGSKA (reference sequence).

This clone appeared once. The genes are TRBV7-8 and TRBJ2-7, with 7 bases identical to TRBD1. The CDR3 covers 14 residues. V shed 5 bases, J shed 5 bases, and the junction held 9 bases outside the gene matches. Germline CDR1 and CDR2: SGHVS and FQNEAQ. The CDR3 region has the DNA TGTGCCAGCAGCCTGGGAATAGGACAGGACGAGCAGTACTTC. Amino acids: CASSLGIGQDEQYF.

V usage is TRBV9 and J usage is TRBJ1-1; TRBD1 aligns across 9 bases. J gave up 1 base and V 7 bases, and 5 bases lay outside the gene matches. In germline, CDR1 is SGDLS, CDR2 YYNGEE. The CDR3 sequence is 14 residues long. The CDR3 here is CASGPGQGNTEAFF. The DNA for the CDR3 is TGTGCCAGCGGACCGGGACAGGGGAACACTGAAGCTTTCTTT.

The chain carries TRBV7-9 and TRBJ2-1; 8 bases are shared with TRBD1. With 1 base clipped from V and 13 bases from J, the junction kept 6 bases outside the gene matches. Germline loops: CDR1 SEHNR, CDR2 FQNEAQ (reference sequence). This CDR3 region has 13 residues. The CDR3 sequence: CASSLGQGIGQFF. CDR3 sequence (DNA): TGTGCCAGCAGCTTAGGACAGGGGATCGGACAGTTCTTC.

The rearrangement uses TRBV12-5 and TRBJ2-7; the D gene is possibly TRBD1 (6 bases). The CDR3 loop spans 12 amino acids. Germline V gives CDR1 LGHNT, CDR2 FRNRAP. Trimming took 3 bases from V and 4 from J, leaving 7 bases between them. The CDR3 here is CASGFTGYEQYF. The CDR3 bases are TGTGCTAGTGGTTTCACAGGGTACGAGCAGTACTTC.

The V gene is TRBV7-2, the J gene TRBJ1-5; weak D call: TRBD1 (5 bases). CDR1 SGHTA and CDR2 FQGNSA come from the germline V gene. Trimming left V 2 bases short and J 1 base short, with 12 bases between. This CDR3 is 16 amino acids long. CDR3 in amino acids: CASSLREGLSNQPQHF. CDR3 sequence (DNA): TGTGCCAGCAGCTTAAGAGAGGGACTAAGCAATCAGCCCCAGCATTTT.

The rearrangement links TRBV6-6 to TRBJ1-2; D remains unclear. Trimming shortened V by 5 bases and J by 8 bases, and 12 bases separated the two germline ends. Germline V gives CDR1 MNHNY, CDR2 SVGAGI (reference sequence). The length of the CDR3 is 12 residues. CDR3 nucleotides: TGTGCCAGCAGTACCGGGGAAAGGGGCTACACCTTC. This translates into CASSTGERGYTF.

The chain links TRBV9 to TRBJ2-5; the D is unclear. CDR3 size: 14 residues. Trimming removed 0 bases from V and 5 bases from J, with 11 bases in between. CDR1 is SGDLS, CDR2 YYNGEE, per germline. CDR3 amino acids: CASSVAIVGETQYF. Written as DNA, the CDR3 is TGTGCCAGCAGCGTAGCTATCGTTGGGGAGACCCAGTACTTC.

The chain carries TRBV29-1 and TRBJ2-7; the D is unclear. The CDR3 loop spans 14 amino acids. From germline, CDR1 is SQVTM and CDR2 ANQGSEA. With 4 bases removed from V and 0 bases from J, the gap between germline ends came to 13 bases. CDR3 sequence reads: CSVGQTLSSYEQYF. In DNA, the CDR3 is TGCAGCGTTGGTCAGACCCTAAGCTCCTACGAGCAGTACTTC.

The CDR3 sequence is CASSSWTGRHEQYF. The CDR3 DNA reads TGTGCCAGCAGTTCATGGACAGGGAGGCACGAGCAGTACTTC. The chain links TRBV6-6 to TRBJ2-7; 8 bases are shared with TRBD1. Germline V gene lookup returns CDR1 MNHNY and CDR2 SVGAGI (reference sequence). The CDR3 spans 14 residues. The J segment lost 5 bases and the V segment lost 4 bases, leaving 7 bases of the junction unmatched.

This clone was counted once. In DNA form, the CDR3 reads TGTGCCAGCAGCGTACAGGGCCCTAGCTCCTATAATTCACCCCTCCACTTT. It specifies CASSVQGPSSYNSPLHF. The chain uses TRBV7-2 and TRBJ1-6; D is possibly TRBD1 (6 bases). Germline V gene sequence: CDR1 SGHTA, CDR2 FQGNSA. The CDR3 is 17 amino acids. Trimming removed 5 bases from V and 0 bases from J, with 14 bases in between.

The chain combines TRBV27 with TRBJ2-5; 9 bases line up with TRBD2. This CDR3 is built from 17 residues. V shed 6 bases and J 5 bases; nucleotides not matched to a gene: 16. The germline V gene has CDR1 MNHEY and CDR2 SMNVEV (reference sequence). The CDR3 here is CASSPQRGGGAWETQYF. The CDR3 nucleotides read TGTGCCAGCAGCCCCCAACGGGGCGGGGGGGCTTGGGAGACCCAGTACTTC.

The rearrangement joins TRBV27 to TRBJ1-2, with TRBD1 identical over 9 bases. CDR3 length: 15 residues. Germline V CDR1 and CDR2: MNHEY, SMNVEV (reference sequence). V trimming: 8 bases; J trimming: 4 bases; junction bases outside the gene matches: 11. Here the CDR3 reads CASGEGQGGFYGYTF. The CDR3 region has the DNA TGTGCCAGCGGCGAGGGACAGGGCGGATTCTATGGCTACACCTTC.

The rearrangement joins TRBV6-1 to TRBJ2-2, with 8 positions matching TRBD1. V lost 2 bases and J lost 6; bases outside the gene matches: 8. The germline gives CDR1 MNHNS, CDR2 SASEGT. The CDR3 length is 16 residues. The CDR3 is CASSEPRTGRPGELFF. CDR3 DNA: TGTGCCAGCAGTGAACCTCGGACAGGGCGTCCCGGGGAGCTGTTTTTT.

The chain combines TRBV5-5 with TRBJ2-7, with 8 bases matching TRBD1. Trimming removed 3 bases from V and 5 bases from J; junction bases left unmatched: 7. Germline CDR1 reads SGHKS; CDR2 reads YYEKEE (reference sequence). The length of the CDR3 is 14 residues. CDR3 nucleotide sequence: TGTGCCAGCAGCTCAACAGGGGGACGGGACGAGCAGTACTTC. It encodes CASSSTGGRDEQYF.

The chain links TRBV5-8 to TRBJ2-7, with D uncertain. Trimming shortened V by 3 bases and J by 10 bases, and 11 bases separated the two germline ends. Germline V gene lookup returns CDR1 SGHTS and CDR2 YDEGEE. CDR3 length: 11 amino acids. CDR3 nucleotide sequence: TGTGCCAGCAGCTGGCGTGGGCTCCAGTACTTC. Amino acids: CASSWRGLQYF.

This chain connects TRBV19 to TRBJ1-5; D ambiguous. Germline loops: CDR1 LNHDA, CDR2 SQIVND (reference sequence). Trimming cost V 9 bases and J 5 bases, with 20 bases left between them. The CDR3 is 15 amino acids. CDR3 sequence reads: CASKPPGFGDQPQHF. CDR3 nucleotide sequence: TGTGCCAGCAAACCACCGGGGTTTGGCGATCAGCCCCAGCATTTT.